These 23 T cell receptor beta chains originate from one sample sequenced in a study of cytomegalovirus exposure and HLA in healthy donors (dated by TCRdb to about 2017). Libraries came from the immunoSEQ multiplex PCR assay. A mixture of 60 forward primers for TCR Vbeta segments and 13 reverse primers for TCR Jbeta segments was used in the multiplex PCR. As stored in TCRdb, this immuneACCESS dataset retains in-frame rearrangements with V and J assigned. A fraction of the clones does not appear; measured against another copy, unresolved V genes explain less than half of the discrepancy, and the remainder lacks a known reason. The sample contains around 210,000 clones, roughly 78% of them found a single time. Of the sample, 0.4% to 0.6% falls within the top ten clones. What was sequenced was PBMCs. The receptors here all came from a boy younger than 18 in good health and CMV-seronegative.

The chain joins TRBV7-6 to TRBJ2-7; TRBD2 is a possible D gene (5 bases). From germline, CDR1 is SGHVS and CDR2 FNYEAQ. V lost 3 bases and J 0 bases, leaving 12 bases between the germline ends. The CDR3 is made up of 15 amino acids. The CDR3 protein is CASSFRDRGSYEQYF. The CDR3 nucleotides read TGTGCCAGCAGCTTCAGAGACCGGGGCTCCTACGAGCAGTACTTC.

The genes are TRBV18 and TRBJ1-2, with 7 bases lining up with TRBD1. This CDR3 spans 15 amino acids. V shed 3 bases, J shed 5 bases, and the junction held 9 bases outside the gene matches. CDR1 and CDR2 (germline): KGHSH, LQKENI. DNA for the CDR3: TGTGCCAGCTCACCGGTTCAACAGGGGTGGTATGGCTACACCTTC. This translates into CASSPVQQGWYGYTF.

V usage is TRBV29-1 and J usage is TRBJ2-1; 7 bases match TRBD1. The CDR3 totals 13 residues. Germline V gene sequence: CDR1 SQVTM, CDR2 ANQGSEA. V shed 5 bases and J 2 bases; nucleotides not matched to a gene: 3. The CDR3 here is CSVQGETYNEQFF. The CDR3 region has the DNA TGCAGCGTTCAGGGGGAGACCTACAATGAGCAGTTCTTC.

The rearrangement uses TRBV7-9 and TRBJ1-3; 7 bases align to TRBD1. Germline V CDR1 and CDR2: SEHNR, FQNEAQ (reference sequence). V was clipped by 5 bases and J by 2 bases; unmatched bases: 6. This CDR3 comprises 15 residues. The CDR3 nucleotides read TGTGCCAGCAGCCCAGCCGGGACAGCTGGAAACACCATATATTTT. Protein sequence: CASSPAGTAGNTIYF.

The chain recombines TRBV14 with TRBJ2-7; no clear D gene. The CDR3 sequence is 15 residues long. Trimming took 1 base from V and 0 from J, leaving 10 bases between them. CDR1 is SGHDN and CDR2 is FVKESK in the germline V gene. The CDR3 spells CASSQAVTVSYEQYF. Written as DNA, the CDR3 is TGTGCCAGCAGCCAAGCGGTTACAGTCTCCTACGAGCAGTACTTC.

The chain uses TRBV4-1 and TRBJ2-7; TRBD2 agrees at 7 bases. Germline values: CDR1 MGHRA, CDR2 YSYEKL. With 1 base clipped from V and 3 bases from J, the junction kept 9 bases outside the gene matches. This CDR3 region has 16 residues. In DNA, the CDR3 is TGCGCCAGCAGCCAAGGCGAAAGCGGGAATAGCTACGAGCAGTACTTC. Its protein product is CASSQGESGNSYEQYF.

V and J are TRBV30 and TRBJ2-7, with 9 nucleotides matching TRBD1. The CDR3 length is 13 residues. CDR1 and CDR2 (germline): GTSNPN, SVGIG (reference sequence). Germline trimming cut 5 bases from V and 6 bases from J; bases unmatched to any gene: 8. CDR3 in DNA: TGTGCCTGGGAAGCGGGACAGGGATTCGAGCAGTACTTC. Translation gives CAWEAGQGFEQYF.

The genes are TRBV6-1 and TRBJ1-2; the D gene is possibly TRBD1 (6 bases). This CDR3 has 14 residues. Trimming removed 8 bases from V and 4 bases from J, with 17 bases in between. Germline CDR1 reads MNHNS; CDR2 reads SASEGT. The chain's CDR3 is CASYNRDRGYGYTF. The CDR3 coding sequence is TGTGCCAGCTACAACAGGGACCGAGGCTATGGCTACACCTTC.

The sample holds one count of this clone. The chain carries TRBV5-1 and TRBJ1-1; D is possibly TRBD1 (5 bases). Trimming took off 1 base at V and 1 base at J, with 14 bases between the two ends. CDR3 length: 16 residues. Germline assignment: CDR1 SGHRS and CDR2 YFSETQ. The CDR3, as DNA: TGCGCCAGCAGCTTGCTTGCCCAGGGCCCGAACACTGAAGCTTTCTTT. Amino acid sequence: CASSLLAQGPNTEAFF.

The chain combines TRBV19 with TRBJ2-7; 9 positions match TRBD1. Germline values: CDR1 LNHDA, CDR2 SQIVND (reference sequence). The CDR3 length is 15 residues. V was pared by 3 bases and J by 2 bases, with 5 bases of the junction left unmatched. The CDR3 loop is CASSIAGQGPYEQYF. The CDR3 region has the DNA TGTGCCAGTAGTATCGCGGGACAGGGTCCCTACGAGCAGTACTTC.

This clone was seen a handful of times. This chain connects TRBV5-4 to TRBJ2-7; 10 nucleotides agree with TRBD2. J lost 4 bases, V lost 7 bases, and 8 bases had no gene match. Germline values: CDR1 SGHNT, CDR2 YYREEE (reference sequence). The CDR3 runs to 14 residues. The CDR3 sequence is CASGSGGLSYEQYF. In nucleotides, the CDR3 is TGTGCCAGCGGTAGCGGGGGGTTATCGTACGAGCAGTACTTC.

This clone appeared many times. V is TRBV5-4 and J is TRBJ2-2, with D hard to call. Trimming shortened V by 0 bases and J by 5 bases, and 5 bases separated the two germline ends. CDR3 length equals 13 residues. Germline CDR1 and CDR2: SGHNT and YYREEE (reference sequence). CDR3 DNA: TGTGCCAGCAGCTTGGGGCAGACCGGGGAGCTGTTTTTT. This sequence encodes CASSLGQTGELFF. The whole variable domain, remainder taken from reference TRBV5-4 and TRBJ2-2, is ETGVTQSPTHLIKTRGQQVTLRCSSQSGHNTVSWYQQALGQGPQFIFQYYREEENGRGNFPPRFSGLQFPNYSSELNVNALELDDSALYLCASSLGQTGELFFGEGSRLTVL.

The chain is built from TRBV27 and TRBJ1-2; 7 nucleotides line up with TRBD1. J gave up 8 bases and V 2 bases, and 11 bases lay outside the gene matches. From germline, CDR1 is MNHEY and CDR2 SMNVEV (reference sequence). CDR3 length: 15 residues. This CDR3 is CASSLRTGESQGYTF. The CDR3 nucleotides read TGTGCCAGCAGTTTACGTACAGGGGAGTCTCAAGGCTACACCTTC.

In the case of this clone: One end of the junction does not line up with germline, which may come from a read error. The chain links TRBV7-3 to TRBJ2-5, with 14 bases that match TRBD2. Germline CDR1 and CDR2: SGHTA and FQGTGA. CDR3 length: 15 residues. CDR3 sequence: CASSWGLAGDETRYF. DNA for the CDR3: TGTGCCAGCAGCTGGGGACTAGCGGGGGATGAGACCCGGTACTTC.

The rearrangement joins TRBV21-1 to TRBJ1-5; the D segment call TRBD1 is taken from the table without a DNA check. TRBV21-1 is an annotated pseudogene. The CDR3 loop spans 17 amino acids. The CDR3 loop is CASNRPGGTGRNQPQHF. CDR3 coding DNA: TGTGCCAGCAACCGGCCGGGTGGGACAGGGCGAAATCAGCCCCAGCATTTT.

This clone was counted a few times. This rearrangement joins TRBV19 to TRBJ2-7; D is possibly TRBD2 (5 bases). Germline values: CDR1 LNHDA, CDR2 SQIVND (reference sequence). The CDR3 length is 14 residues. The germline V and J ends were trimmed by 5 bases and 6 bases, with 17 bases remaining between them. In nucleotides, the CDR3 is TGTGCCAGTAGTCGCCTAGCCCAACAAAGCGAGCAGTACTTC. This translates into CASSRLAQQSEQYF.

The rearrangement uses TRBV30 and TRBJ2-1, with D perhaps matching TRBD2 (6 bases). Germline V gives CDR1 GTSNPN, CDR2 SVGIG (reference sequence). The CDR3 contains 15 residues. Trimming took off 2 bases at V and 0 bases at J, with 11 bases between the two ends. The CDR3 DNA reads as TGTGCCTGGAGTCTCGGACTACTCTCCTACAATGAGCAGTTCTTC. The encoded protein is CAWSLGLLSYNEQFF.

The genes are TRBV27 and TRBJ1-1; D perhaps matches TRBD1 (6 bases). Germline V gene lookup returns CDR1 MNHEY and CDR2 SMNVEV (reference sequence). The CDR3 runs 14 residues. V dropped 6 bases and J dropped 1 base, with 12 bases sitting between them. DNA of the CDR3: TGTGCCAGCAGCTGGGGGCAAGAGAACACTGAAGCTTTCTTT. Translation: CASSWGQENTEAFF.

The genes are TRBV5-1 and TRBJ1-2; 7 nucleotides match TRBD1. Germline values: CDR1 SGHRS, CDR2 YFSETQ. The CDR3 sequence is 15 residues long. Trimming at V came to 0 bases and at J to 2 bases, leaving 4 bases not matched to a gene. CDR3 region: CASSLGGGNNYGYTF. CDR3 in DNA: TGCGCCAGCAGCTTGGGAGGGGGCAACAACTATGGCTACACCTTC.

The rearrangement links TRBV25-1 to TRBJ2-4; TRBD1 matches 7 bases. V was clipped by 4 bases and J by 8 bases; unmatched bases: 5. This CDR3 spans 13 amino acids. Germline V gene lookup returns CDR1 MGHDK and CDR2 SYGVNS. This CDR3 is CASSVSGGDIQYF. The CDR3 DNA is TGTGCCAGCAGTGTTTCAGGGGGAGACATTCAGTACTTC.

The chain uses TRBV7-2 and TRBJ2-1, with TRBD2 identical over 9 bases. J gave up 5 bases and V 2 bases, and 10 bases lay outside the gene matches. CDR1 is SGHTA and CDR2 is FQGNSA in the germline V gene. CDR3 length equals 17 residues. The CDR3 DNA reads TGTGCCAGCAGCTTATATGGGGCGGGAGGGATAAACAATGAGCAGTTCTTC. Translation: CASSLYGAGGINNEQFF.

As DNA, the CDR3 is TGTGCCAGCAGCTTAGGACTAGCGGTACTATCTGGGGCCAACGTCCTGACTTTC. Its translation: CASSLGLAVLSGANVLTF. The chain has TRBV13 and TRBJ2-6; 8 nucleotides line up with TRBD2. Germline lookup yields CDR1 PRHDT and CDR2 FYEKMQ (reference sequence). The CDR3 is 18 amino acids. Trimming cost V 0 bases and J 1 base; bases outside gene matches: 5. The whole variable domain, filled in from reference TRBV13 and TRBJ2-6, reads AAGVIQSPRHLIKEKRETATLKCYPIPRHDTVYWYQQGPGQDPQFLISFYEKMQSDKGSIPDRFSAQQFSDYHSELNMSSLELGDSALYFCASSLGLAVLSGANVLTFGAGSRLTVL.

This rearrangement joins TRBV19 to TRBJ1-4; maybe TRBD1 (5 bases). Per germline, CDR1 LNHDA and CDR2 SQIVND (reference sequence). Trimming removed 2 bases at V and 8 bases at J, with 15 bases between. This CDR3 spans 15 amino acids. This CDR3 reads CASSILQTRGEKLFF. The CDR3 DNA reads as TGTGCCAGTAGTATACTCCAAACTCGGGGGGAAAAACTGTTTTTT.